These T cell receptor beta chains were read from a single sample in a study of technical replicates of blood from a handful of donors. The method was immunoSEQ multiplex PCR; TCRdb's version includes in-frame clones alone and lacks a portion of them. The sample has about 12,000 clones; 90% to 95% are singletons. Material: PBMCs. The receptor set was obtained from a human donor in good health. Each CDR3 is given with its conserved first and last residue. Each record gives: V gene, clone size, D gene, J gene, CDR3 DNA, CDR3 protein. D genes are given only for firm matches. Expanded clones get a size class; other rows say once, few or many, or leave the size out.

V: TRBV5-8
size: NA
D: NA
J: TRBJ1-5
DNA: TGTGCCAGCAGCTTCCGGGTGGGCAATCAGCCCCAGCATTTT
CDR3: CASSFRVGNQPQHF

V: TRBV6-1
size: NA
D: NA
J: TRBJ1-1
DNA: TGTGCCAGCAGTTTATACCAGGGCGACACTGAAGCTTTCTTT
CDR3: CASSLYQGDTEAFF

V: TRBV2
size: NA
D: TRBD2
J: TRBJ2-2
DNA: TGTGCCAGCAGGGGATGGACTAGCGGGAGATTAGGCACCGGGGAGCTGTTTTTT
CDR3: CASRGWTSGRLGTGELFF

V: TRBV10-3
size: NA
D: TRBD2
J: TRBJ2-1
DNA: TGTGCCATCAGTGGCGCTGGACTAGCGGTTAGCTCCTACAATGAGCAGTTCTTC
CDR3: CAISGAGLAVSSYNEQFF

V: TRBV6-6
size: NA
D: TRBD1
J: TRBJ1-2
DNA: TGTGCCAGCAGTCCAGGGGGCTTTGGCTATGGCTACACCTTC
CDR3: CASSPGGFGYGYTF

V: TRBV19
size: NA
D: NA
J: TRBJ1-5
DNA: TGTGCCAGTAGTATGTTTGGAGGGTACCAGCCCCAGCATTTT
CDR3: CASSMFGGYQPQHF

V: TRBV25-1
size: NA
D: TRBD1
J: TRBJ2-7
DNA: TGTGCCAGCTCCGGGACAGGGTTCCACGAGCAGTACTTC
CDR3: CASSGTGFHEQYF

V: TRBV6-6
size: once
D: NA
J: TRBJ1-5
DNA: TGTGCCAGCAGTTACCGGTACAATCAGCCCCAGCATTTT
CDR3: CASSYRYNQPQHF

V: TRBV4-1
size: NA
D: TRBD2
J: TRBJ2-7
DNA: TGCGCCAGCAGCCAAGATTGGTTTAGCGGGAGGCCATCTATCTCCTACGAGCAGTACTTC
CDR3: CASSQDWFSGRPSISYEQYF

V: TRBV6-1
size: NA
D: TRBD1
J: TRBJ2-3
DNA: TGTGCCAGCCGAAAGGGGGCAGCGGCCTCAGATACGCAGTATTTT
CDR3: CASRKGAAASDTQYF

V: TRBV19
size: NA
D: TRBD2
J: TRBJ2-5
DNA: TGTGCCAGTAGTATGAGGGAGGGCCGGGAGACCCAGTACTTC
CDR3: CASSMREGRETQYF

V: TRBV4-2
size: NA
D: NA
J: TRBJ1-5
DNA: TGTGCCAGCAGCCAAGATGAGGGAATGGGTCAGCCCCAGCATTTT
CDR3: CASSQDEGMGQPQHF

V: TRBV7-8
size: NA
D: TRBD1
J: TRBJ2-5
DNA: TGTGCCAGCAGCTCAGGACAGGGGGTTGGGACCCAGTACTTC
CDR3: CASSSGQGVGTQYF

V: TRBV5-1
size: NA
D: TRBD2
J: TRBJ2-1
DNA: TGCGCCAGCAGCTCCGTAATAGCGGGGGGGGCCAATGAGCAGTTCTTC
CDR3: CASSSVIAGGANEQFF

V: TRBV7-8
size: NA
D: NA
J: TRBJ1-5
DNA: TGTGCCAGCAGCTTAGCCGGTGGCAATCAGCCCCAGCATTTT
CDR3: CASSLAGGNQPQHF

V: TRBV13
size: NA
D: TRBD2
J: TRBJ2-3
DNA: TGTGCCAGCAGCTTGGCGTTAGCGGGAGGTCGCACAGATACGCAGTATTTT
CDR3: CASSLALAGGRTDTQYF

V: TRBV28
size: NA
D: TRBD1
J: TRBJ2-1
DNA: TGTGCCAGCAGTCCCGGGACAGGGCCCTACAATGAGCAGTTCTTC
CDR3: CASSPGTGPYNEQFF

V: TRBV5-6
size: few
D: TRBD1
J: TRBJ2-7
DNA: TGTGCCAGCAGCAAGGGACAGCCCTCCTACGAGCAGTACTTC
CDR3: CASSKGQPSYEQYF